This T cell receptor (beta chain) was recorded in a study of T-cell reconstitution after alpha-beta-depleted transplantation in children (dated by TCRdb to about 2016). For context, the study as a whole: Using TCR repertoire profiling, the study followed T-cell immune reconstitution in a quantitative way in children after TCRalphabeta/CD19-depleted allogeneic hematopoietic cell transplantation.

Comments on this clonotype: Its antigen target is currently unknown. The input lacks base qualities; no much larger clone sits a single base away.

Beyond this particular receptor, the publication reports: The high TCRbeta diversity at day 60 in some patients was ascribed to recipient T cells and intrathymic progenitors that had survived conditioning. The frequencies of hyperexpanded clones fell over the following months, and after one year, T-cell counts and TCRbeta diversity were mostly attributed to newly produced T cells. About two months after transplant, the apparently early recovery of alphabetaT-cell counts reportedly depended on just several hundred clones that had expanded rapidly and came from non-depleted graft cells.

Libraries were made using PCR. TCRdb shows the sequencer as Illumina HiSeq 2500. Molecular barcoding was employed in the preparation of TCR libraries, with unique molecular identifiers being used to normalize TCRbeta repertoire quantification. TCRdb reprocessed the public reads (quality trimming at Q25 with fastp, clone calling with MiXCR) and kept in-frame beta chains. Records with the same CDR3 protein are collapsed into one entry carrying the most frequent genes and DNA. The sample table lists around 490,000 distinct CDR3 sequences, approximately 10% of them with a count of one. Approximately 14% of the sample comes from the top ten. What the treatment or condition label conveys for this sample: allogeneic hematopoietic cell transplantation with graft depleted of TCRalphabeta T cells and CD19 B cells. The children who served as transplant recipients had been given grafts of TCRalphabeta/CD19-depleted allogeneic hematopoietic cells.

V is reduced by 1 base and J by 3 bases, leaving a spacing of 13 bases between them. The germline V gene specifies LGHNA as CDR1 and YSLEER as CDR2. Its CDR3 holds 16 amino acids, cysteine through phenylalanine. Of all the DNA, just the CDR3 is kept, 48 bases in frame from base 1. This sequence was found in a female patient aged 2-10 years who had a stem cell transplant for aplastic anemia, so the T cells may come from the graft donor. The specimen was PBMCs, mostly from graft donor cells, collected 180 days after TCRalphabeta/CD19-depleted stem cell transplant. The rearrangement combines TRBV4-3 with TRBJ1-5, with the identity of the D gene unclear. The bases are TGCGCCAGCAGCCAAGTCTATATAGGGTACAATCAGCCCCAGCATTTT. It encodes CASSQVYIGYNQPQHF.